Presented here are 21 T cell receptor beta chains from one specimen sequenced in a study of CD8 T cells in ankylosing spondylitis. TCRdb used MiXCR to reprocess the 5' RACE reads, holding one entry per CDR3 protein. The sample includes 180,000 or so distinct CDR3 sequences, under 14% of them seen just once. The sample consisted of blood, either unsorted or a sorted T cell fraction (not recorded which). The receptor source for this set is a male donor with ankylosing spondylitis or in good health (not recorded which).

This clonotype has more than one count but fewer than ten. V and J are TRBV5-1 and TRBJ2-3, with 8 bases aligning to TRBD1. Unmatched junction bases numbered 10, after V lost 4 bases and J lost 6 bases. The CDR3 is 15 residues long. The germline V gene has CDR1 SGHRS and CDR2 YFSETQ. This CDR3 is CASSGVQGADDTQYF. CDR3 DNA sequence: TGCGCCAGCAGCGGGGTCCAGGGGGCAGACGATACGCAGTATTTT.

This clonotype came up many times. This rearrangement joins TRBV28 to TRBJ2-2; D perhaps matches TRBD2 (5 bases). Trimming removed 4 bases at V and 5 bases at J, with 14 bases between. Germline-derived CDR1 and CDR2 are MDHEN and SYDVKM. The CDR3 consists of 15 residues. The CDR3, as DNA: TGTGCCAGCAGTTCCCCCGGGGTATGGACCGGGGAGCTGTTTTTT. It yields the protein CASSSPGVWTGELFF.

This clonotype was recorded many times. V gene TRBV20-1 combines with J gene TRBJ2-2, with D tentatively TRBD2 (6 bases). Germline V gene data show CDR1 as DFQATT and CDR2 as SNEGSKA (reference sequence). The V end was cut by 6 bases, the J end by 3 bases, with 8 bases between. The CDR3 extends over 12 amino acids. The CDR3 sequence: CSAGGDTGELFF. CDR3 sequence (DNA): TGCAGTGCCGGGGGAGACACCGGGGAGCTGTTTTTT.

This chain connects TRBV11-3 to TRBJ2-7; D is unclear. The CDR3 extends over 14 amino acids. The V gene lost 3 bases and the J gene lost 3 bases, with 12 bases spanning the gap. Germline-derived CDR1 and CDR2 are SGHNT and YENEEA. For the CDR3, the DNA is TGTGCCAGCAGCTTTGCGGATATTGGCTACGAGCAGTACTTC. It is translated as CASSFADIGYEQYF.

V is TRBV5-1 and J is TRBJ1-4, with D perhaps TRBD1 (5 bases). Germline V CDR1 and CDR2: SGHRS, YFSETQ. The CDR3 loop spans 16 amino acids. The ends were cut back, 4 bases at V and 5 bases at J, with 18 bases in the middle. The CDR3 sequence: CASSLITGGFNEKLFF. In DNA, the CDR3 is TGCGCCAGCAGCCTTATCACCGGGGGGTTCAATGAAAAACTGTTTTTT. Looking up the rest from reference TRBV5-1 and TRBJ1-4 gives the full variable domain: KAGVTQTPRYLIKTRGQQVTLSCSPISGHRSVSWYQQTPGQGLQFLFEYFSETQRNKGNFPGRFSGRQFSNSRSEMNVSTLELGDSALYLCASSLITGGFNEKLFFGSGTQLSVL.

This clonotype was counted a few times. The V and J genes are TRBV28 and TRBJ2-2, with 9 bases aligning to TRBD2. CDR3 size: 17 residues. Germline values: CDR1 MDHEN, CDR2 SYDVKM. V gave up 7 bases and J gave up 4 bases; unmatched junction bases: 13. CDR3 bases: TGTGCCAGCAACCCCTTGGGGCTAGCGGGGATCACCGGGGAGCTGTTTTTT. It translates to CASNPLGLAGITGELFF.

This chain uses TRBV20-1 with TRBJ2-7, with 8 bases that match TRBD1. Germline V lookup: CDR1 DFQATT, CDR2 SNEGSKA (reference sequence). The CDR3 covers 14 residues. J gave up 5 bases and V 0 bases, and 6 bases lay outside the gene matches. CDR3 DNA sequence: TGCAGTGCTAGAGATCAGGGGGCGACAAACGAGCAGTACTTC. This sequence encodes CSARDQGATNEQYF.

This clonotype has a handful of counts. The V gene is TRBV5-1, the J gene TRBJ2-7; tentative D call: TRBD2 (5 bases). Deletions cut 4 bases from V and 7 bases from J, with 15 bases between. The germline CDR1 and CDR2 sequences are SGHRS and YFSETQ. The length of the CDR3 is 13 residues. The CDR3 is CASSLGEGFEQYF. CDR3 nucleotides: TGCGCCAGCAGCCTTGGCGAGGGATTTGAGCAGTACTTC. The whole variable domain, filled in from reference TRBV5-1 and TRBJ2-7, reads KAGVTQTPRYLIKTRGQQVTLSCSPISGHRSVSWYQQTPGQGLQFLFEYFSETQRNKGNFPGRFSGRQFSNSRSEMNVSTLELGDSALYLCASSLGEGFEQYFGPGTRLTVT.

This clonotype turned up a few times. V and J are TRBV29-1 and TRBJ1-2, with 8 bases matching TRBD1. Germline V gives CDR1 SQVTM, CDR2 ANQGSEA. Losses at the gene ends were 6 bases for V and 4 bases for J; bases not matched to a gene: 10. There are 14 residues in the CDR3. The CDR3 is CSVGGQAGFYGYTF. Here the CDR3 DNA reads TGCAGCGTGGGGGGACAGGCGGGATTCTATGGCTACACCTTC.

V and J are TRBV7-9 and TRBJ2-1; D gene uncertain. The CDR3 consists of 12 residues. Germline values: CDR1 SEHNR, CDR2 FQNEAQ (reference sequence). V was clipped by 1 base and J by 10 bases, with 8 bases between them. In nucleotides, the CDR3 is TGTGCCAGCAGCTTAGTTCACGGGGAGCAGTTCTTC. Protein: CASSLVHGEQFF.

This clonotype was seen repeatedly, ten times or more. This chain joins TRBV4-2 and TRBJ1-4, with TRBD1 matching over 7 bases. This CDR3 contains 15 residues. Germline loops: CDR1 LGHNA, CDR2 YNFKEQ. Trimming cost V 1 base and J 5 bases; bases outside gene matches: 4. For the CDR3, the DNA is TGTGCCAGCAGCCAAGGCGACAGGGACAATGAAAAACTGTTTTTT. Translating it yields CASSQGDRDNEKLFF.

This clonotype turned up a few times. This chain uses TRBV5-8 with TRBJ1-5; D perhaps matches TRBD1 (5 bases). This CDR3 is built from 14 residues. The V and J ends lost 4 bases and 4 bases respectively, with 12 bases between them. From germline, CDR1 is SGHTS and CDR2 YDEGEE. The CDR3 DNA sequence: TGTGCCAGCAGCCGCGGGGGGACGAATCAGCCCCAGCATTTT. Translating it yields CASSRGGTNQPQHF.

This chain joins TRBV5-6 and TRBJ2-6; 10 nucleotides line up with TRBD1. Germline V gives CDR1 SGHDT, CDR2 YYEEEE. The CDR3 consists of 17 residues. Trimming removed 4 bases from V and 2 bases from J; junction bases left unmatched: 6. The CDR3 sequence: CASSGGTGVPGANVLTF. In nucleotides, the CDR3 is TGTGCCAGCAGCGGGGGGACAGGGGTACCTGGGGCCAACGTCCTGACTTTC.

The rearrangement uses TRBV18 and TRBJ1-4; D might be TRBD1 (5 bases). Germline V gene sequence: CDR1 KGHSH, CDR2 LQKENI. V lost 6 bases and J 6 bases, leaving 26 bases between the germline ends. The CDR3 has 18 residues. CDR3 sequence (DNA): TGTGCCAGCTCCCCAGGTGGGACCCGCAAGGGCGGGGATGAAAAACTGTTTTTT. It codes for CASSPGGTRKGGDEKLFF.

V gene TRBV20-1 combines with J gene TRBJ2-7; no definite D call. Germline loops: CDR1 DFQATT, CDR2 SNEGSKA (reference sequence). The V end was cut by 1 base, the J end by 3 bases, with 10 bases between. The CDR3 runs to 13 residues. Here the CDR3 DNA reads TGCAGTGCTAGAGGGCAGAGCTACTACGAGCAGTACTTC. Translated: CSARGQSYYEQYF.

Points on this clonotype: It may be a read error: a sequence one base away is much more abundant. The rearrangement links TRBV9 to TRBJ2-7, with TRBD2 identical over 10 bases. The CDR3 runs to 16 residues. The germline CDR1 and CDR2 sequences are SGDLS and YYNGEE. The CDR3 region is CTSSVALAGGDYEQYF. CDR3 DNA: TGTACCAGCAGCGTAGCTTTAGCGGGAGGCGACTACGAGCAGTACTTC.

This clonotype was seen repeatedly, ten times or more. The chain couples TRBV29-1 to TRBJ2-1, with TRBD2 identical over 12 bases. CDR1 SQVTM and CDR2 ANQGSEA come from the germline V gene. CDR3 size: 14 residues. The V gene end was trimmed by 5 bases and the J gene end by 9 bases; junction bases not matched to a gene: 8. CDR3 in amino acids: CSVRLAGGGSEQFF. The CDR3 DNA sequence: TGCAGCGTTCGGCTAGCGGGGGGGGGGAGTGAGCAGTTCTTC.

In this sample, this clonotype turned up many times. J is TRBJ2-1 and V is TRBV5-1, with D possibly matching TRBD2 (5 bases). The CDR3 covers 13 residues. V was pared by 2 bases and J by 4 bases, with 7 bases between. Looked up from germline, CDR1 is SGHRS and CDR2 is YFSETQ. CDR3 sequence: CASSFTGYNEQFF. In DNA, the CDR3 is TGCGCCAGCAGCTTTACGGGGTACAATGAGCAGTTCTTC.

This clonotype was detected many times. This CDR3 is CSARDPASQPPEQYF. The CDR3 coding sequence is TGCAGTGCTAGAGATCCCGCTAGCCAGCCCCCTGAGCAGTACTTC. This sequence joins TRBV20-1 and TRBJ2-7; D may be TRBD2 (5 bases). The germline gives CDR1 DFQATT, CDR2 SNEGSKA (reference sequence). The CDR3 consists of 15 residues. V dropped 0 bases and J dropped 7 bases, with 19 bases sitting between them.

This clonotype was seen ten or more times. The chain couples TRBV10-3 to TRBJ2-2, with a weak D call TRBD1 (5 bases). This CDR3 contains 17 residues. The V gene lost 2 bases and the J gene lost 0 bases, with 13 bases spanning the gap. Germline CDR1 and CDR2: ENHRY and SYGVKD. This CDR3 is CAISETAGPTNTGELFF. Written as DNA, the CDR3 is TGTGCCATCAGTGAGACGGCAGGGCCTACGAACACCGGGGAGCTGTTTTTT.

The sample holds a few counts of this clonotype. The chain recombines TRBV7-2 with TRBJ2-7; D is possibly TRBD2 (5 bases). V was trimmed by 3 bases and J by 4 bases, leaving 7 bases between them. Germline loops: CDR1 SGHTA, CDR2 FQGNSA. The CDR3 is made up of 12 amino acids. In DNA form, the CDR3 reads TGTGCCAGCAGCTTCGGACTGTACGAGCAGTACTTC. As protein: CASSFGLYEQYF.